Reported below is one T cell receptor (beta chain). Antigen unknown. The data stem from a study of CD8+CD57+ T cells in acquired aplastic anemia. As for the study in general: The DNA of sorted CD4+ and CD8+ cells averaged 3.2 ug.

By flow cytometry, patients selected for sequencing had shown an expansion of CD8+CD57+ cells. General observations from the study: Controls did not differ significantly from patients in CD8+ Simpson's diversity. Patients and controls were found to share about 31 CD8+ CDR3 sequences.

Germline V lookup: CDR1 SGHNT, CDR2 YENEEA. The CDR3 sequence is 13 residues long. With 5 bases removed from V and 5 bases from J, the gap between germline ends came to 11 bases. The template for TCR beta VDJ and CDR3 sequence profiling was genomic DNA. TCRdb processed the reads anew with MiXCR; each CDR3 protein has one entry. This table has about 260,000 distinct CDR3 sequences, 70% to 85% appearing once. This chain joins TRBV11-3 and TRBJ2-3, with D hard to call. This TCR derives from a human donor with aplastic anemia. Sequenced: sorted CD4+, CD8+, or CD8+CD57+ T cells (not recorded which) from PBMCs. Here the CDR3 reads CASSLHFRDTQYF. CDR3 coding DNA: TGTGCCAGCAGCCTCCACTTCAGAGATACGCAGTATTTT.